The clone carrying this T cell receptor beta chain occurred once. Trimming cost V 1 base and J 3 bases, with 17 bases left between them. The length of the CDR3 is 16 residues. Looked up from germline, CDR1 is SGHRS and CDR2 is YFSETQ. This entry comes from a study of blood T cell repertoires in COVID-19. Only in-frame clones appear in the TCRdb table, and some are missing; sequencing was by immunoSEQ multiplex PCR. This sample carries about 200,000 clones, 75% to 85% of them seen once, and the ten largest clones take roughly 8.2%. This sequence was found in a woman aged 80 or older with COVID-19, enrolled during active disease. The J gene is TRBJ2-7, the V gene TRBV5-1; weak D call: TRBD2 (5 bases). The sample taken for sequencing was peripheral blood. The CDR3 sequence is CASSLTYPGSFYEQYF. As DNA, the CDR3 is TGCGCCAGCAGCTTGACGTACCCGGGATCATTCTACGAGCAGTACTTC. Using reference TRBV5-1 and TRBJ2-7 for the parts outside the CDR3, the full variable domain is KAGVTQTPRYLIKTRGQQVTLSCSPISGHRSVSWYQQTPGQGLQFLFEYFSETQRNKGNFPGRFSGRQFSNSRSEMNVSTLELGDSALYLCASSLTYPGSFYEQYFGPGTRLTVT.